Described below is a single TCR beta chain sequence and its context. Its cognate antigen is unknown. Sequencing libraries made from TCR beta cDNA carried unique molecular identifiers. Roughly 490,000 cDNA molecules came from approximately 1 to 10 million T cells. TCRdb processed the PCR reads anew with MiXCR; each CDR3 protein has one entry. Of about 560,000 distinct CDR3 sequences listed, around 47% are singletons. This CDR3 is built from 16 residues. The V gene's germline CDR1 is SGDLS and CDR2 YYNGEE. Germline trimming cut 0 bases from V and 4 bases from J; bases unmatched to any gene: 8. The entry originates in a study of post-analysis software for immune sequencing data. In the study overall: Progressive-relapsing, secondary progressive and relapsing-remitting multiple sclerosis were among the disease courses included. The study, taken as a whole, reports: Patients had higher frequencies than controls of roughly 5 TRBV segments, including TRBV5-6, TRBV5-1 and TRBV20-1. Normalized Chao1 diversity was significantly reduced in patients versus controls. Same-batch preparations were strongly co-clustered by F measure.

The chain carries TRBV9 and TRBJ2-3, with 7 bases identical to TRBD1. This TCR came from a girl aged 5-17 years with multiple sclerosis. The sequenced sample consisted of blood. The DNA for the CDR3 is TGTGCCAGCAGCGTAGGGCAGGGGGTAGGGGCAGATACGCAGTATTTT. It yields the protein CASSVGQGVGADTQYF.